This T cell receptor beta chain is from a study of blood T cell repertoires in COVID-19. Background on the study: The origin of the acute and convalescent COVID-19 samples was the United States, Italy and Spain. Sample material is recorded as cDNA or gDNA derived from T cells, B-cell-depleted T cells, or PBMCs.

CDR1 SGHNT and CDR2 YENEEA come from the germline V gene. The CDR3 loop spans 14 amino acids. V lost 3 bases, J lost 9 bases, and 8 bases stayed unmatched. In the original analysis: Reference gene primer amplification gave nucleated cell count estimates. The table came from immunoSEQ multiplex PCR; TCRdb's copy has only in-frame clones and leaves some out. V, J and clone size were drawn from that table, and D and trimming were deduced from the DNA. The table includes about 220,000 clones, about 85% detected once. This clone occurred once. This chain connects TRBV11-3 to TRBJ2-1; TRBD2 matches 7 bases. The sequenced sample was peripheral blood. The TCR sequence derives from a middle-aged man who had recovered from COVID-19. The CDR3 is CASSFKAGTTEQFF. CDR3 sequence (DNA): TGTGCCAGCAGCTTCAAAGCGGGAACCACTGAGCAGTTCTTC.